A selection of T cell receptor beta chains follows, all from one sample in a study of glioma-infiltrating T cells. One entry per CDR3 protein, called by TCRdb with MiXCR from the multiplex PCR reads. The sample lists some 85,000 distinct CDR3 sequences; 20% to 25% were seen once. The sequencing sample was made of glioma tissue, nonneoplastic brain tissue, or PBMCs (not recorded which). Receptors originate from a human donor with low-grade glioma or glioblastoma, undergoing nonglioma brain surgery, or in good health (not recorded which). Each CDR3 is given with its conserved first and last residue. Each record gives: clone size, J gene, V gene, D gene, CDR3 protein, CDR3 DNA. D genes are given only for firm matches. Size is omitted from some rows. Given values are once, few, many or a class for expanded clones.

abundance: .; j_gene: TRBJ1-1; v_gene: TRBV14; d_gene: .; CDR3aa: CASSADTLKTEAFF; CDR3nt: TGTGCCAGCAGCGCGGACACCCTGAAAACTGAAGCTTTCTTT
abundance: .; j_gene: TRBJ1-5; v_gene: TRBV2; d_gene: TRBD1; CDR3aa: CASSPSSSGGSNQPQHF; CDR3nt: TGTGCCAGCAGTCCATCCAGTTCAGGGGGTAGCAATCAGCCCCAGCATTTT
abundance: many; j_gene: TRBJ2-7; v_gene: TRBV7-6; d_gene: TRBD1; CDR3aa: CASSLEGTGVDEQYF; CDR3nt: TGTGCCAGCAGCTTAGAAGGGACAGGGGTGGACGAGCAGTACTTC
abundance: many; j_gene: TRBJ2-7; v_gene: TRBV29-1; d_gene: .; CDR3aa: CSVEDGHSYEQYF; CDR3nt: TGCAGCGTTGAGGATGGTCACTCCTACGAGCAGTACTTC
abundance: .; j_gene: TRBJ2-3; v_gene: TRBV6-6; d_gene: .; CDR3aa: CASSYRVLSDTQYF; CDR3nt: TGTGCCAGCAGTTACAGGGTTCTCTCAGATACGCAGTATTTT
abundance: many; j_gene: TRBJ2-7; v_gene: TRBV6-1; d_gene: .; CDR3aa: CASKRDTNLYEQYF; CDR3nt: TGTGCCAGCAAACGGGACACAAACCTCTACGAGCAGTACTTC
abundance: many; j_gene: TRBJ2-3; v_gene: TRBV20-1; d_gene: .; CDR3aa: CSATINERVIATQYF; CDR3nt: TGCAGTGCCACGATCAATGAGCGGGTTATAGCTACGCAGTATTTT
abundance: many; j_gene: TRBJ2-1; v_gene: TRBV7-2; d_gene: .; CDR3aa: CASSLGPLRGYNEQFF; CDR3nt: TGTGCCAGCAGCTTAGGCCCCCTTAGGGGCTACAATGAGCAGTTCTTC
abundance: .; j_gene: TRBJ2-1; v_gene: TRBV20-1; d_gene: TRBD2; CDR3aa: CSASGTRPSREQFF; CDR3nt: TGCAGTGCTTCCGGGACTAGACCCTCCCGTGAGCAGTTCTTC
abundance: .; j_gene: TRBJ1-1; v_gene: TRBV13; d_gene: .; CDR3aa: CASSFLEGTGTEAFF; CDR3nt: TGTGCCAGCAGCTTTTTAGAGGGGACGGGCACTGAAGCTTTCTTT
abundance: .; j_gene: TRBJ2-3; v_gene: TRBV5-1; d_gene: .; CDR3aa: CASSLRDRGKTGTDTQYF; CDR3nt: TGCGCCAGCAGCTTGAGAGACAGAGGAAAGACGGGCACAGATACGCAGTATTTT
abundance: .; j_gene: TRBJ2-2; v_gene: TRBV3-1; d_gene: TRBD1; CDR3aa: CASRLGGTTGELFF; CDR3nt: TGTGCCAGCAGGTTAGGGGGCACAACCGGGGAGCTGTTTTTT
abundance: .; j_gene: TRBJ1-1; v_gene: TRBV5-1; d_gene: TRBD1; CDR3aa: CASRSGQGSKEAFF; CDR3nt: TGCGCCAGCAGGTCGGGACAGGGGAGTAAAGAAGCTTTCTTT
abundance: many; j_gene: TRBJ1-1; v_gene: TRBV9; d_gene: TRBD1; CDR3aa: CASSSRGETEAFF; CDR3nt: TGTGCCAGCAGCTCCAGGGGGGAGACTGAAGCTTTCTTT
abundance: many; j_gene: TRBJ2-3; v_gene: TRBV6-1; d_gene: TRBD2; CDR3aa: CASRDGGANTQYF; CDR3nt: TGTGCCAGCAGGGACGGGGGGGCAAATACGCAGTATTTT
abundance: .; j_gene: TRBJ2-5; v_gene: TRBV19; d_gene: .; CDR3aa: CASSNDRQETQYF; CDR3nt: TGTGCCAGTAGTAATGACAGGCAAGAGACCCAGTACTTC
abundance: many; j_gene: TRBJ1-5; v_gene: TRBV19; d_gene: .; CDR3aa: CASRSLVGNQPQHF; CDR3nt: TGTGCCAGTAGATCCTTAGTGGGGAATCAGCCCCAGCATTTT
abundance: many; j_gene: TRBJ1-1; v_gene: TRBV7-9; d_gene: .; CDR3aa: CASSLSNRANTEAFF; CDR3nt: TGTGCCAGCAGCTTAAGTAACAGGGCGAACACTGAAGCTTTCTTT
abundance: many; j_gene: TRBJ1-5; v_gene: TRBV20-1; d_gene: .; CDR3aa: CSARRQLNQPQHF; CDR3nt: TGCAGTGCTAGACGCCAGCTTAATCAGCCCCAGCATTTT
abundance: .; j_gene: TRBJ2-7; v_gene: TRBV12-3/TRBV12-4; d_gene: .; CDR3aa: CASSRGSGYEQYF; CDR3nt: TGTGCCAGCAGCCGGGGGAGTGGCTACGAGCAGTACTTC
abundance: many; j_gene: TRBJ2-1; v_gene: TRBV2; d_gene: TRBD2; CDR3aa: CASSAQRGGEFF; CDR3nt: TGTGCCAGCAGTGCGCAGCGGGGGGGCGAGTTCTTC
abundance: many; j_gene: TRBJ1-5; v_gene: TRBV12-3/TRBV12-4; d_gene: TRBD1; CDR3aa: CASTLSWDRDQPQHF; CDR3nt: TGTGCCAGCACCTTGTCGTGGGACAGGGATCAGCCCCAGCATTTT
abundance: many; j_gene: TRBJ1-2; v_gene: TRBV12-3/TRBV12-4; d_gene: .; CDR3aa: CASSLIANYGYTF; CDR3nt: TGTGCCAGCAGCCTTATAGCTAACTATGGCTACACCTTC
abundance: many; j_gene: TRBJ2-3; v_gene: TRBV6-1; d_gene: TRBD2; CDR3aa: CASRPRTRSGDTQYF; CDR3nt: TGTGCCAGCAGACCTCGGACTAGGTCTGGAGATACGCAGTATTTT
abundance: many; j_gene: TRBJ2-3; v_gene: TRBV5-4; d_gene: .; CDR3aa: CASTLGGGSTDTQYF; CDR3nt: TGTGCCAGCACCCTTGGGGGCGGTTCCACAGATACGCAGTATTTT
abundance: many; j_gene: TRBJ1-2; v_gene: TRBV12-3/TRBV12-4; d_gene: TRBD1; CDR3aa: CASRLTGTYGYTF; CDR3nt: TGTGCCAGCAGATTGACAGGGACTTATGGCTACACCTTC
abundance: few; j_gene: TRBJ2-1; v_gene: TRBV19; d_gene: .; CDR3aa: CASSSKGTFNNEQFF; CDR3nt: TGTGCCAGTAGTTCTAAGGGGACTTTCAACAATGAGCAGTTCTTC
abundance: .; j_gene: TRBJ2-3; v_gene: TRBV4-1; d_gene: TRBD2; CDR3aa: CASSPTSGGTTDTQYF; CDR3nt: TGCGCCAGCAGCCCGACTAGCGGGGGCACCACAGATACGCAGTATTTT
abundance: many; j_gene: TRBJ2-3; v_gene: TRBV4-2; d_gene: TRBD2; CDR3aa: CASSPLAGGTDTQYF; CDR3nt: TGTGCCAGCAGCCCCTTAGCGGGAGGCACAGATACGCAGTATTTT
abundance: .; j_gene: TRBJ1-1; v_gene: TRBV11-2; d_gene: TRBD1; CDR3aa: CASRTGVGMNTEAFF; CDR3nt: TGTGCCAGCCGGACAGGGGTTGGGATGAACACTGAAGCTTTCTTT
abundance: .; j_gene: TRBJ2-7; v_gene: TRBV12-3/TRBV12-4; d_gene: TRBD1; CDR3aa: CASSFYRGPYEQYF; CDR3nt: TGTGCCAGCAGTTTCTACAGGGGGCCCTACGAGCAGTACTTC
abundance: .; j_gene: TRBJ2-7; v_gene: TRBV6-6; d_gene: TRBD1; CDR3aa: CASSYGTGIYEQYF; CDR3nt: TGTGCCAGCAGTTACGGGACAGGAATCTACGAGCAGTACTTC
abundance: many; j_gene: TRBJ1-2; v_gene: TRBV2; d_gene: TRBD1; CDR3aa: CASRPDRADYGYTF; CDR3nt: TGTGCCAGCAGACCCGACAGGGCTGACTATGGCTACACCTTC
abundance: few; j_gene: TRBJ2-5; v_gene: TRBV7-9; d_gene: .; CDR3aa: CASSPLSGPIGETQYF; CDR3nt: TGTGCCAGCAGCCCCCTTTCAGGTCCTATAGGGGAGACCCAGTACTTC